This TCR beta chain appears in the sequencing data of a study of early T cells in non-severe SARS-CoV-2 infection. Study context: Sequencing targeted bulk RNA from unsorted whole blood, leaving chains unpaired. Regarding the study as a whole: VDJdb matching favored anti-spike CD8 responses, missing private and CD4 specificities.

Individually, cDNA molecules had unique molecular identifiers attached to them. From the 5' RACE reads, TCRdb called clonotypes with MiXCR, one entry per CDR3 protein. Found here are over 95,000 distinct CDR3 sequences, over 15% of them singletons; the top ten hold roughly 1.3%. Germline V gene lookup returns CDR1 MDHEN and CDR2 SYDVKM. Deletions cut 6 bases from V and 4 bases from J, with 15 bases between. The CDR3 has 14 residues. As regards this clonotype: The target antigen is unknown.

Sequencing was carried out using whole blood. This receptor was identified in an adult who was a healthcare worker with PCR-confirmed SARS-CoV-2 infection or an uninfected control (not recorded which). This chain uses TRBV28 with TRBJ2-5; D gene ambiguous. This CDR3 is CASRESPGPETQYF. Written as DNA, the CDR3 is TGTGCCAGCAGAGAGTCTCCGGGCCCAGAGACCCAGTACTTC.